The clone carrying this T cell receptor beta chain has only a few counts. As yet, its antigen is unknown. The data belong to a study of T cells in Graves' hyperthyroidism and ophthalmopathy. Background on the study: Blood from the periphery was taken at initial diagnosis, before any treatment.

General study findings and limits: For ophthalmopathy, model prediction preceded onset by a median roughly 6.3 months.

Germline V gene sequence: CDR1 SGHVS, CDR2 FQNEAQ. This CDR3 region has 17 residues. The V end lost 6 bases, the J end lost 3 bases, and 23 bases lay between the germline ends. Amplification of TCR beta CDR3 regions used RNA as the template. TCR CDR3 regions were first amplified by RT-PCR with HTBI primers. TCRdb itself ran the multiplex PCR reads through MiXCR, one entry per CDR3 protein. Here the sample spans around 800,000 distinct CDR3 sequences, 38% being singletons. Sequencing input: blood. The chain joins TRBV7-8 to TRBJ2-5, with unresolved D. The source of this sequence is a man younger than 30 with Graves' hyperthyroidism. CDR3 DNA sequence: TGTGCCAGCAGTTACCGTTTATCAAGCGACGAAGAAGAGACCCAGTACTTC. Encoded protein: CASSYRLSSDEEETQYF.